The 25 T cell receptor beta chains presented below share a single source sample, sequenced in a study of T cell changes during pregnancy in multiple sclerosis. TCRdb's table, derived via immunoSEQ multiplex PCR, lists solely in-frame clones and lacks some. The sample carries roughly 69,000 clones, roughly 88% recorded once. The source material was peripheral blood, sampled in the third trimester of pregnancy. The receptors were gathered from a female donor with multiple sclerosis, enrolled in a pregnancy study.

This chain links TRBV15 with TRBJ1-1; D is unclear. The length of the CDR3 is 14 residues. V was pared by 1 base and J by 5 bases, with 11 bases between. In germline, CDR1 is LNHNV, CDR2 YYDKDF (reference sequence). The CDR3, as DNA: TGTGCCACCAGCAGAGTCTACCAGGTAACTGAAGCTTTCTTT. Protein product: CATSRVYQVTEAFF.

The chain uses TRBV6-1 and TRBJ1-2; TRBD1 aligns across 8 bases. The CDR3 has 12 residues. Per germline, CDR1 MNHNS and CDR2 SASEGT. J lost 5 bases, V lost 6 bases, and 2 bases had no gene match. The CDR3 is CASSGQGYGYTF. The CDR3 nucleotides are TGTGCCAGCAGCGGACAGGGTTATGGCTACACCTTC.

The chain links TRBV19 to TRBJ1-5, with D maybe TRBD1 (5 bases). The length of the CDR3 is 13 residues. CDR1 is LNHDA and CDR2 is SQIVND in the germline V gene (reference sequence). The germline V and J ends were trimmed by 8 bases and 9 bases, with 17 bases remaining between them. The CDR3 bases are TGTGCCAGTTTGCGGGACCTAGAGGGGCCCCAGCATTTT. It is translated as CASLRDLEGPQHF.

The genes are TRBV4-2 and TRBJ2-1, with 9 bases that match TRBD2. Germline lookup yields CDR1 LGHNA and CDR2 YNFKEQ. With 2 bases clipped from V and 3 bases from J, the junction kept 5 bases outside the gene matches. CDR3 length equals 16 residues. Written as DNA, the CDR3 is TGTGCCAGCAGCCAATTGGCGGGGGGGGTCTACAATGAGCAGTTCTTC. Amino acid sequence: CASSQLAGGVYNEQFF.

The chain couples TRBV7-3 to TRBJ2-3, with D uncertain. The CDR3 runs to 14 residues. CDR1 and CDR2 (germline): SGHTA, FQGTGA. The V end was cut by 1 base, the J end by 0 bases, with 5 bases between. The CDR3: CASSLNPSTDTQYF. In DNA form, the CDR3 reads TGTGCCAGCAGCTTAAATCCTAGCACAGATACGCAGTATTTT.

The chain uses TRBV2 and TRBJ1-6; TRBD1 is a possible D gene (6 bases). The CDR3 runs to 14 residues. Trimming removed 6 bases at V and 6 bases at J, with 12 bases between. Looked up from germline, CDR1 is SNHLY and CDR2 is FYNNEI. CDR3 coding DNA: TGTGCCAGCAGAGCGACAGGCCTTAATTCACCCCTCCACTTT. Translating gives CASRATGLNSPLHF.

The chain couples TRBV7-2 to TRBJ2-6, with 9 bases lining up with TRBD2. CDR1 and CDR2 (germline): SGHTA, FQGNSA. This CDR3 spans 16 amino acids. With V trimmed by 1 base and J by 4 bases, 2 bases remained unmatched. The DNA of the CDR3 is TGTGCCAGCAGCTTAGGCGGGGGGGCGGGGGCCAACGTCCTGACTTTC. It encodes CASSLGGGAGANVLTF.

The rearrangement links TRBV5-4 to TRBJ1-6, with 7 nucleotides matching TRBD1. This CDR3 comprises 15 residues. The trim removed 4 bases at V and 7 bases at J, leaving 8 bases unmatched. Germline CDR1 SGHNT, CDR2 YYREEE (reference sequence). The CDR3 region has the DNA TGTGCCAGCAGCCCCCAGGGGGGTGGAAATTCACCCCTCCACTTT. Protein sequence: CASSPQGGGNSPLHF. Full variable domain (rest looked up from reference TRBV5-4 and TRBJ1-6): ETGVTQSPTHLIKTRGQQVTLRCSSQSGHNTVSWYQQALGQGPQFIFQYYREEENGRGNFPPRFSGLQFPNYSSELNVNALELDDSALYLCASSPQGGGNSPLHFGNGTRLTVT.

This chain links TRBV5-1 with TRBJ1-2; no definite D call. Germline CDR1 is SGHRS and CDR2 is YFSETQ. V was cut by 2 bases and J by 1 base, with 15 bases left in between. The CDR3 runs 16 residues. In nucleotides, the CDR3 is TGCGCCAGCAGCTTACGCCAACCGGCGGGTAACTATGGCTACACCTTC. As protein: CASSLRQPAGNYGYTF.

This clone was detected only a few times. This chain joins TRBV27 and TRBJ1-6; D is undetermined. V was shortened by 2 bases and J by 7 bases, with 15 bases between the two germline ends. This CDR3 spans 16 amino acids. Germline lookup yields CDR1 MNHEY and CDR2 SMNVEV (reference sequence). As DNA, the CDR3 is TGTGCCAGCAGTTTAGAATGGCCCTCGTTCAATTCACCCCTCCACTTT. It codes for CASSLEWPSFNSPLHF.

V is TRBV5-1 and J is TRBJ1-5; no clear D gene. The CDR3 is made up of 13 amino acids. V lost 4 bases and J 5 bases, leaving 10 bases between the germline ends. In germline, CDR1 is SGHRS, CDR2 YFSETQ. CDR3 nucleotide sequence: TGCGCCAGCAGCCCGGGAGGTGATCAGCCCCAGCATTTT. Translation gives CASSPGGDQPQHF. Using reference TRBV5-1 and TRBJ1-5 for the parts outside the CDR3, the full variable domain is KAGVTQTPRYLIKTRGQQVTLSCSPISGHRSVSWYQQTPGQGLQFLFEYFSETQRNKGNFPGRFSGRQFSNSRSEMNVSTLELGDSALYLCASSPGGDQPQHFGDGTRLSIL.

V usage is TRBV21-1 and J usage is TRBJ1-2; the table's D call TRBD1 went unverified against the DNA. TRBV21-1 is an annotated pseudogene. The CDR3 totals 13 residues. CDR3 protein: CASSKVRGYGYTF. As DNA, the CDR3 is TGTGCCAGCAGCAAAGTCAGGGGCTATGGCTACACCTTC.

This rearrangement joins TRBV19 to TRBJ1-5, with D hard to call. The germline CDR1 and CDR2 sequences are LNHDA and SQIVND (reference sequence). There are 14 residues in the CDR3. Trimming removed 5 bases at V and 0 bases at J, with 8 bases between. The CDR3 spells CASSRYNSNQPQHF. The CDR3 DNA is TGTGCCAGTAGTCGTTATAATAGCAATCAGCCCCAGCATTTT.

This CDR3 is CASSLGGDRLGGYTF. As DNA, the CDR3 is TGTGCCAGCAGCTTGGGGGGAGACAGGTTGGGTGGCTACACCTTC. This sequence joins TRBV5-4 and TRBJ1-2; D might be TRBD1 (6 bases). The V gene's germline CDR1 is SGHNT and CDR2 YYREEE (reference sequence). V lost 0 bases and J lost 7, with 16 bases in between. The CDR3 totals 15 residues.

V is TRBV7-9 and J is TRBJ1-4; D is possibly TRBD1 (6 bases). Germline loops: CDR1 SEHNR, CDR2 FQNEAQ (reference sequence). The CDR3 is made up of 14 amino acids. Trimming removed 2 bases from V and 4 bases from J, with 8 bases in between. In nucleotides, the CDR3 is TGTGCCAGCAGCTTATGGACAGTTAATGAAAAACTGTTTTTT. Protein sequence: CASSLWTVNEKLFF.

The chain has TRBV10-3 and TRBJ1-6, with 10 bases that match TRBD1. This CDR3 comprises 15 residues. The V and J ends lost 10 bases and 6 bases, in that order; junction bases with no gene match: 9. Germline lookup yields CDR1 ENHRY and CDR2 SYGVKD. DNA for the CDR3: TGTGCCACCGAGACAGGGGGCGAAGGTAATTCACCCCTCCACTTT. The encoded protein is CATETGGEGNSPLHF.

The chain recombines TRBV27 with TRBJ2-1; weak D call: TRBD2 (5 bases). V was cut by 6 bases and J by 8 bases, with 20 bases left in between. The CDR3 length is 15 residues. Per the germline V gene, CDR1 is MNHEY and CDR2 is SMNVEV (reference sequence). The CDR3 bases are TGTGCCAGCAGGACAATTGGGCTACCGAGGGATGAGCAGTTCTTC. Translating it yields CASRTIGLPRDEQFF.

The gene calls are TRBV5-1 and TRBJ2-2; 8 positions agree with TRBD1. The CDR3 extends over 16 amino acids. J gave up 6 bases and V 4 bases, and 11 bases lay outside the gene matches. CDR1 SGHRS and CDR2 YFSETQ come from the germline V gene. The CDR3 region has the DNA TGCGCCAGCAGCACGGGGACAGGAGGTTGGTCCGGGGAGCTGTTTTTT. It codes for CASSTGTGGWSGELFF.

The chain employs TRBV6-1 and TRBJ1-2, with D unresolved. The V gene's germline CDR1 is MNHNS and CDR2 SASEGT. The CDR3 spans 13 residues. With 7 bases removed from V and 2 bases from J, the gap between germline ends came to 11 bases. CDR3 sequence: CASTHYTNYGYTF. The DNA for the CDR3 is TGTGCCAGCACCCACTATACCAACTATGGCTACACCTTC.

The V gene is TRBV7-2, the J gene TRBJ2-5, with a possible D match to TRBD2 (7 bases). CDR1 is SGHTA, CDR2 FQGNSA, per germline. The CDR3 has 14 residues. V was clipped by 1 base and J by 5 bases, with 11 bases between them. The CDR3 nucleotides read TGTGCCAGCAGCTTAGAAGGGGGGGCGGAGACCCAGTACTTC. It translates to CASSLEGGAETQYF.

V is TRBV19 and J is TRBJ1-3; D ambiguous. Trimming cost V 1 base and J 0 bases, with 4 bases left between them. Germline V gene data show CDR1 as LNHDA and CDR2 as SQIVND (reference sequence). CDR3 size: 14 residues. The CDR3 reads CASSIGHSGNTIYF. The CDR3 region has the DNA TGTGCCAGTAGTATAGGTCACTCTGGAAACACCATATATTTT.

This clone was detected only once. This chain uses TRBV27 with TRBJ1-2; 9 bases are shared with TRBD1. Germline CDR1 is MNHEY and CDR2 is SMNVEV (reference sequence). V lost 3 bases to trimming and J lost 5 bases; unmatched junction nucleotides: 13. CDR3 length equals 17 residues. In nucleotides, the CDR3 is TGTGCCAGCAGTTTCTTCCGGGACAGGGCACTATTGTATGGCTACACCTTC. Protein sequence: CASSFFRDRALLYGYTF.

The chain carries TRBV28 and TRBJ2-7, with 7 bases that match TRBD1. The CDR3 is 15 amino acids. Germline V gives CDR1 MDHEN, CDR2 SYDVKM. V shed 5 bases and J 5 bases; nucleotides not matched to a gene: 12. The CDR3 loop reads CASSPPGTVLDEQYF. CDR3 sequence (DNA): TGTGCCAGCAGTCCCCCCGGGACAGTCTTGGACGAGCAGTACTTC.

The chain joins TRBV7-2 to TRBJ1-2; the D gene is possibly TRBD1 (6 bases). From germline, CDR1 is SGHTA and CDR2 FQGNSA. The CDR3 runs to 17 residues. Trimming pared 1 base from V and 0 bases from J, leaving 15 bases between. CDR3 sequence: CASSLGAGTPANYGYTF. In nucleotides, the CDR3 is TGTGCCAGCAGCTTAGGTGCCGGGACACCAGCTAACTATGGCTACACCTTC. The full variable domain, with the rest looked up from reference TRBV7-2 and TRBJ1-2, is GAGVSQSPSNKVTEKGKDVELRCDPISGHTALYWYRQSLGQGLEFLIYFQGNSAPDKSGLPSDRFSAERTGGSVSTLTIQRTQQEDSAVYLCASSLGAGTPANYGYTFGSGTRLTVV.

The V gene is TRBV7-9, the J gene TRBJ1-4; unclear D gene. CDR1 SEHNR and CDR2 FQNEAQ come from the germline V gene (reference sequence). Trimming shortened V by 5 bases and J by 7 bases, and 14 bases separated the two germline ends. The CDR3 runs to 14 residues. CDR3 sequence: CASSPPQAGEKLFF. DNA of the CDR3: TGTGCCAGCAGCCCCCCCCAGGCGGGTGAAAAACTGTTTTTT.